This TCR beta chain is drawn from a study of blood T cell repertoires in COVID-19. CDR3 length: 14 amino acids. Germline V gene sequence: CDR1 SGHDN, CDR2 FVKESK. Trimming took off 1 base at V and 4 bases at J, with 11 bases between the two ends. Authors' analysis steps: Estimated nucleated cell counts came from reference gene primer amplification. Clones were read by immunoSEQ multiplex PCR, and TCRdb kept only the in-frame ones, dropping some. That table supplies the V and J calls and clone size; D and trimming were determined from the DNA. Here the sample spans roughly 240,000 clones, roughly 86% being singletons.

The rearrangement uses TRBV14 and TRBJ2-7; no clear D. The TCR sequence derives from a man between 18 and 29 years old with active or convalescent COVID-19. The sequenced material came from peripheral blood. The CDR3 DNA is TGTGCCAGCAGCCAAGCCCTCCTAGGATACGAGCAGTACTTC. Translation gives CASSQALLGYEQYF.